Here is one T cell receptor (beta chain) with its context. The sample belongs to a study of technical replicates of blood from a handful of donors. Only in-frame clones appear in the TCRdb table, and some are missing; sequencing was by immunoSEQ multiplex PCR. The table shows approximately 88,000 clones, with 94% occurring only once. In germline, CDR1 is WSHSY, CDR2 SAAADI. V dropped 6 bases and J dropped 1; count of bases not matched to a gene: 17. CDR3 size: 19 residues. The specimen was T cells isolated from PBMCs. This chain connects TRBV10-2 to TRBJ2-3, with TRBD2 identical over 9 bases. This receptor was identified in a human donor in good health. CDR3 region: CASSPGAGGPAVRTDTQYF. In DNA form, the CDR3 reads TGCGCCAGCAGCCCGGGGGCGGGAGGGCCCGCGGTCCGCACAGATACGCAGTATTTT.